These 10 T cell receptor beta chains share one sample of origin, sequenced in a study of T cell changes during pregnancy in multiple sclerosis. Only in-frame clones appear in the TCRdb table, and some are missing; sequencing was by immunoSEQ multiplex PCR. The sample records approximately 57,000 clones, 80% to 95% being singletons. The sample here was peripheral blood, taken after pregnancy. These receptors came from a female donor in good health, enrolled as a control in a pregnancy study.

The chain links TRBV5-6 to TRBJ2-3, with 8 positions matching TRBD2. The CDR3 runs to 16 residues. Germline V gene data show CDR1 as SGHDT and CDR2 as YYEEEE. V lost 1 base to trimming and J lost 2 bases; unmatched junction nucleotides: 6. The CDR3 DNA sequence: TGTGCCAGCAGCTTGTACCCAGCGGGAGACACAGATACGCAGTATTTT. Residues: CASSLYPAGDTDTQYF.

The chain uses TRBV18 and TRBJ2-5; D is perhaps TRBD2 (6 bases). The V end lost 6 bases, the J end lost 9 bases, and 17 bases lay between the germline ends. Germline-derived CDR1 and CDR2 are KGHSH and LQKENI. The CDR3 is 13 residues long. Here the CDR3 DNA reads TGTGCCAGCTCGCGGGGCACGGCCGAGGCCCAGTACTTC. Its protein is CASSRGTAEAQYF. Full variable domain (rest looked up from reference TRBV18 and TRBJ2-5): NAGVMQNPRHLVRRRGQEARLRCSPMKGHSHVYWYRQLPEEGLKFMVYLQKENIIDESGMPKERFSAEFPKEGPSILRIQQVVRGDSAAYFCASSRGTAEAQYFGPGTRLLVL.

The CDR3 is CASSQFGLAGGLPLEQYF. CDR3 nucleotides: TGTGCCAGCAGCCAATTCGGTCTAGCGGGAGGCCTCCCCTTGGAGCAGTACTTC. The chain combines TRBV4-2 with TRBJ2-7; 11 bases fit TRBD2. CDR1 is LGHNA, CDR2 YNFKEQ, per germline. With V trimmed by 2 bases and J by 7 bases, 16 bases remained unmatched. The length of the CDR3 is 18 residues.

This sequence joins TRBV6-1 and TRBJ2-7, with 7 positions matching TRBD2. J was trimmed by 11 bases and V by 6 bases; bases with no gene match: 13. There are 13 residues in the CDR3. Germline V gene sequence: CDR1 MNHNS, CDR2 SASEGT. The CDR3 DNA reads TGTGCCAGCAGGGGACTACGCTTAGATTCGGAGTACTTC. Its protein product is CASRGLRLDSEYF.

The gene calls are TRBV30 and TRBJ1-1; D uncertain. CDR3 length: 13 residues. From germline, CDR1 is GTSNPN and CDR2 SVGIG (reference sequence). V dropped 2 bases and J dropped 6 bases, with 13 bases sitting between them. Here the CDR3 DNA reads TGTGCCTGGAGTCCGCCGGGGAGGGCTGAAGCTTTCTTT. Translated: CAWSPPGRAEAFF.

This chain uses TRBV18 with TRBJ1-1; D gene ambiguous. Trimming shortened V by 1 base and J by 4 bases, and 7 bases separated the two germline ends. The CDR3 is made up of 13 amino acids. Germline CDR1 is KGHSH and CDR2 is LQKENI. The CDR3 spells CASSPLEGTEAFF. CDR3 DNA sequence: TGTGCCAGCTCACCACTGGAGGGCACTGAAGCTTTCTTT.

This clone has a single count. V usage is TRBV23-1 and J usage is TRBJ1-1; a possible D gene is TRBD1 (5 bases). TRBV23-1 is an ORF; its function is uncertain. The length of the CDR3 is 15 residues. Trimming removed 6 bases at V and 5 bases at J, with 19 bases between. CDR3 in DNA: TGCGCCAGCAGCCTAAGGGCAGGGATCGAGACTGAAGCTTTCTTT. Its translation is CASSLRAGIETEAFF.

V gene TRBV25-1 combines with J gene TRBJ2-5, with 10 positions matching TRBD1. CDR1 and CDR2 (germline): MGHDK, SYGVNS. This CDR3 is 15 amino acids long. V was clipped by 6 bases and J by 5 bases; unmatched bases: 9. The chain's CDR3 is CASRKGTGEQETQYF. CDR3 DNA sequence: TGTGCCAGCAGGAAAGGGACAGGGGAGCAGGAGACCCAGTACTTC.

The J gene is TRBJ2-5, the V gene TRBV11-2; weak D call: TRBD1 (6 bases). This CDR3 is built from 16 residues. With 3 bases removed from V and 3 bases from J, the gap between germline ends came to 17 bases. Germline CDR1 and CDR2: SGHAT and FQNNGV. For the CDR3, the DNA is TGTGCCAGCAGCTTCCCTCCCCAGGCAGGGGAAGAGACCCAGTACTTC. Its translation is CASSFPPQAGEETQYF.

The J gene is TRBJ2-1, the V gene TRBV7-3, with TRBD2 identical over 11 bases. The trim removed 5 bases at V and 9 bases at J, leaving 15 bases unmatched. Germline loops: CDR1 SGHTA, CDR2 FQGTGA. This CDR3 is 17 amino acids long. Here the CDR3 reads CASSRSGTSGAWGEQFF. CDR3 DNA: TGTGCCAGCAGCCGCTCCGGGACTAGCGGAGCTTGGGGTGAGCAGTTCTTC.